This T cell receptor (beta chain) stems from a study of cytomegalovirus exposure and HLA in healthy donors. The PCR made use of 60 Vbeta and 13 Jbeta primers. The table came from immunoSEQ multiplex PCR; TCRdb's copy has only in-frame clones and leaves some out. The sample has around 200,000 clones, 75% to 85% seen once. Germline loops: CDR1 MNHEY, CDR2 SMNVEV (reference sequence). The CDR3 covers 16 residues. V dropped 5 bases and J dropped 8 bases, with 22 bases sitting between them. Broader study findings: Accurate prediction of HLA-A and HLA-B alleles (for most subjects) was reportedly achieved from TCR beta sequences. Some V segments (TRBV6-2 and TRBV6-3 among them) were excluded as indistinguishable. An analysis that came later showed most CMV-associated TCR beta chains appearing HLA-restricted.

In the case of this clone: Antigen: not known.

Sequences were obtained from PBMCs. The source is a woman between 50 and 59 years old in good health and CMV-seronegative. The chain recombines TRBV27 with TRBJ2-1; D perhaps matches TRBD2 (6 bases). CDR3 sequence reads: CASSGPYRLREDEQFF. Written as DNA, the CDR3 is TGTGCCAGCAGTGGCCCCTATAGGTTAAGGGAGGATGAGCAGTTCTTC.